The 23 T cell receptor beta chains below all came from one sample that was sequenced in a study of T cell responses to AZD1222 COVID-19 vaccine (dated by TCRdb to the early 2020s). Sample time point, as interpreted from the label and publication: about 28 days (+/-7) after the second vaccine dose. Receptors were amplified or captured by the immunoSEQ multiplex PCR assay. TCRdb limited this immuneACCESS table to in-frame rearrangements with V and J called. A share of clones is missing; checked studies link under half to unresolved V genes, and the rest is unexplained. Present in this sample are approximately 50,000 clones, about 86% of which were seen just once. The top ten clones comprise less than 9% of the sample. The source material was peripheral blood, sampled 28 days after the second AZD1222 dose. These receptors came from an adult who received the AZD1222 COVID-19 vaccine.

The J gene is TRBJ2-1, the V gene TRBV9; 8 nucleotides line up with TRBD2. The CDR3 length is 15 residues. Per germline, CDR1 SGDLS and CDR2 YYNGEE. The J segment lost 4 bases and the V segment lost 4 bases, leaving 7 bases of the junction unmatched. In DNA, the CDR3 is TGTGCCAGCAGCCCGGGACTAGGCGTATACAATGAGCAGTTCTTC. Translation gives CASSPGLGVYNEQFF.

The rearrangement links TRBV11-1 to TRBJ1-3; D is perhaps TRBD1 (6 bases). The CDR3 totals 15 residues. Per the germline V gene, CDR1 is SGHAT and CDR2 is FQDESV (reference sequence). V was cut by 5 bases and J by 0 bases, with 11 bases left in between. The CDR3 sequence is CASSPQGSSGNTIYF. Written as DNA, the CDR3 is TGTGCCAGCAGCCCACAGGGCTCCTCTGGAAACACCATATATTTT. The whole variable domain, remainder taken from reference TRBV11-1 and TRBJ1-3, is EAEVAQSPRYKITEKSQAVAFWCDPISGHATLYWYRQILGQGPELLVQFQDESVVDDSQLPKDRFSAERLKGVDSTLKIQPAELGDSAMYLCASSPQGSSGNTIYFGEGSWLTVV.

The chain joins TRBV18 to TRBJ1-1; D is undetermined. The CDR3 covers 11 residues. The ends were cut back, 4 bases at V and 4 bases at J, with 4 bases in the middle. CDR1 is KGHSH, CDR2 LQKENI, per germline. For the CDR3, the DNA is TGTGCCAGCTCACGTTCCACTGAAGCTTTCTTT. This encodes CASSRSTEAFF.

V is TRBV5-1 and J is TRBJ1-5; TRBD1 might be the D (6 bases). The CDR3 covers 15 residues. V lost 4 bases to trimming and J lost 0 bases, with 11 bases between them. Germline CDR1 reads SGHRS; CDR2 reads YFSETQ. CDR3 bases: TGCGCCAGCAGCCCAGGGGAGCTTAGCAATCAGCCCCAGCATTTT. Protein: CASSPGELSNQPQHF. Supplemented by reference TRBV5-1 and TRBJ1-5, the full variable domain reads KAGVTQTPRYLIKTRGQQVTLSCSPISGHRSVSWYQQTPGQGLQFLFEYFSETQRNKGNFPGRFSGRQFSNSRSEMNVSTLELGDSALYLCASSPGELSNQPQHFGDGTRLSIL.

The chain carries TRBV10-3 and TRBJ2-3; D call uncertain. The CDR3 sequence is 12 residues long. V was shortened by 8 bases and J by 5 bases, with 11 bases between the two germline ends. Germline lookup yields CDR1 ENHRY and CDR2 SYGVKD. CDR3 in DNA: TGTGCCATCTCCTCTCGGTTAGATACGCAGTATTTT. Translating gives CAISSRLDTQYF.

This clone occurred once. The chain combines TRBV29-1 with TRBJ2-7; D may be TRBD2 (5 bases). This CDR3 has 12 amino acids. The germline V gene has CDR1 SQVTM and CDR2 ANQGSEA. Trimming took 1 base from V and 2 from J, leaving 6 bases between them. The CDR3 nucleotides are TGCAGCGTTGAAGGGGAGACCTACGAGCAGTACTTC. Its protein product is CSVEGETYEQYF.

V gene TRBV9 combines with J gene TRBJ2-6; 11 nucleotides match TRBD2. There are 17 residues in the CDR3. Looked up from germline, CDR1 is SGDLS and CDR2 is YYNGEE. After removal of 2 bases from V and 4 bases from J, the junction contained 5 bases not matched to a gene. This CDR3 is CASSVTSGSIGANVLTF. In nucleotides, the CDR3 is TGTGCCAGCAGCGTCACTAGCGGGAGTATAGGGGCCAACGTCCTGACTTTC.

The sample holds a few counts of this clone. V is TRBV21-1 and J is TRBJ2-1; the DNA was not compared with TRBD2, the D call given in the table. TRBV21-1 is labeled a pseudogene. The CDR3 covers 13 residues. CDR3 in DNA: TGTGCCAGCAGCCCCTGCGGGGAGAGTGAGCAGTTCTTC. Its protein is CASSPCGESEQFF.

The rearrangement joins TRBV2 to TRBJ1-5; D unresolved. The V gene lost 5 bases and the J gene lost 0 bases, with 5 bases spanning the gap. This CDR3 comprises 13 residues. The V gene's germline CDR1 is SNHLY and CDR2 FYNNEI. The CDR3 reads CASSLYSNQPQHF. The CDR3 DNA follows: TGTGCCAGCAGTTTATATAGCAATCAGCCCCAGCATTTT.

The genes are TRBV28 and TRBJ2-1; D is possibly TRBD2 (5 bases). The CDR3 has 15 amino acids. CDR1 and CDR2 from the germline V gene are MDHEN and SYDVKM. Trimming cost V 2 bases and J 0 bases, with 8 bases left between them. CDR3 in amino acids: CASSLSLASYNEQFF. The CDR3 DNA reads TGTGCCAGCAGTTTAAGTCTAGCCTCCTACAATGAGCAGTTCTTC.

The chain uses TRBV6-5 and TRBJ2-1; TRBD2 agrees at 7 bases. CDR1 MNHEY and CDR2 SVGAGI come from the germline V gene. The CDR3 is 14 residues long. V lost 4 bases, J lost 3 bases, and 3 bases stayed unmatched. CDR3 protein: CASSWRGIYNEQFF. CDR3 DNA: TGTGCCAGCAGTTGGCGGGGGATCTACAATGAGCAGTTCTTC.

This clone is categorized as medium-sized (0.01 to 0.1%). The V and J genes are TRBV27 and TRBJ2-4; possible D gene TRBD1, 5 bases. CDR3 size: 15 residues. CDR1 and CDR2 from the germline V gene are MNHEY and SMNVEV (reference sequence). Trimming pared 6 bases from V and 4 bases from J, leaving 16 bases between. CDR3 in amino acids: CASRYTFGQKNIQYF. The DNA of the CDR3 is TGTGCCAGCAGGTACACGTTTGGACAAAAAAACATTCAGTACTTC.

The chain's CDR3 is CASSYWQGPYEQYF. In DNA, the CDR3 is TGTGCCAGCAGTTACTGGCAGGGACCCTACGAGCAGTACTTC. The V call is TRBV6-5, the J call TRBJ2-7, with D perhaps matching TRBD1 or TRBD2 (5 bases each). CDR1 and CDR2 (germline): MNHEY, SVGAGI. CDR3 size: 14 residues. V was trimmed by 1 base and J by 2 bases, leaving 9 bases between them.

V is TRBV28 and J is TRBJ2-3; a weak D match, TRBD2 (6 bases). Germline assignment: CDR1 MDHEN and CDR2 SYDVKM. V lost 3 bases, J lost 1 base, and 11 bases lay in between. The CDR3 covers 15 residues. CDR3 protein: CASSFPGERTDTQYF. CDR3 nucleotide sequence: TGTGCCAGCAGTTTCCCGGGAGAACGCACAGATACGCAGTATTTT. The full variable domain, with the rest looked up from reference TRBV28 and TRBJ2-3, is DVKVTQSSRYLVKRTGEKVFLECVQDMDHENMFWYRQDPGLGLRLIYFSYDVKMKEKGDIPEGYSVSREKKERFSLILESASTNQTSMYLCASSFPGERTDTQYFGPGTRLTVL.

Of note for this clone: The same CDR3 is also encoded by other DNA sequences in this sample. The chain has TRBV18 and TRBJ1-5; no clear D. V was clipped by 3 bases and J by 0 bases, with 6 bases between them. The CDR3 length is 14 residues. Germline CDR1 reads KGHSH; CDR2 reads LQKENI. The CDR3 region is CASSPRDSNQPQHF. In nucleotides, the CDR3 is TGTGCCAGCTCACCCCGTGATAGCAATCAGCCCCAGCATTTT.

The chain has TRBV6-2 or TRBV6-3 and TRBJ2-1; D might be TRBD1 (6 bases). CDR3 length equals 15 residues. Germline V gene data show CDR1 as MNHEY and CDR2 as SVGEGT. V was shortened by 5 bases and J by 4 bases, with 15 bases between the two germline ends. The CDR3 is CASSQTGHLYNEQFF. CDR3 bases: TGTGCCAGCAGTCAAACGGGACACTTATACAATGAGCAGTTCTTC.

This rearrangement joins TRBV28 to TRBJ1-6; D perhaps matches TRBD1 (6 bases). CDR1 is MDHEN, CDR2 SYDVKM, per germline. The ends were cut back, 6 bases at V and 7 bases at J, with 16 bases in the middle. The CDR3 is made up of 15 amino acids. CDR3 bases: TGTGCCAGCAGACGATCGGACAGACTCAATTCACCCCTCCACTTT. Translating it yields CASRRSDRLNSPLHF.

The chain has TRBV7-8 and TRBJ2-7; TRBD1 or TRBD2 may be the D gene (6 bases each). The ends were cut back, 4 bases at V and 7 bases at J, with 20 bases in the middle. Germline V lookup: CDR1 SGHVS, CDR2 FQNEAQ. This CDR3 comprises 15 residues. The CDR3 reads CASSSPESGAREQYF. As DNA, the CDR3 is TGTGCCAGCAGCTCCCCTGAATCGGGGGCAAGGGAGCAGTACTTC. Combining the CDR3 with reference TRBV7-8 and TRBJ2-7 gives the whole variable domain GAGVSQSPRYKVAKRGQDVALRCDPISGHVSLFWYQQALGQGPEFLTYFQNEAQLDKSGLPSDRFFAERPEGSVSTLKIQRTQQEDSAVYLCASSSPESGAREQYFGPGTRLTVT.

J is TRBJ1-2 and V is TRBV9, with D possibly TRBD1 on 5 matching bases. This CDR3 comprises 17 residues. Germline CDR1 and CDR2: SGDLS and YYNGEE. Trimming shortened V by 2 bases and J by 5 bases, and 22 bases separated the two germline ends. CDR3 amino acids: CASSVQTNLGLRYGYTF. The CDR3, as DNA: TGTGCCAGCAGCGTTCAGACCAACCTGGGGCTACGTTATGGCTACACCTTC.

The rearrangement uses TRBV27 and TRBJ2-7; D remains unclear. CDR1 is MNHEY and CDR2 is SMNVEV in the germline V gene (reference sequence). This CDR3 has 16 amino acids. Deletions cut 7 bases from V and 0 bases from J, with 19 bases between. In DNA form, the CDR3 reads TGTGCCAGCACCCCCTCGGCTGGACCCCGCTCCTACGAGCAGTACTTC. Protein: CASTPSAGPRSYEQYF.

The rearrangement uses TRBV6-1 and TRBJ2-1, with TRBD1 identical over 7 bases. This CDR3 has 14 amino acids. Germline V gene data show CDR1 as MNHNS and CDR2 as SASEGT. With V trimmed by 3 bases and J by 3 bases, 2 bases remained unmatched. CDR3 nucleotide sequence: TGTGCCAGCAGTGACGGGACAGACTACAATGAGCAGTTCTTC. This gives the protein CASSDGTDYNEQFF.

The chain uses TRBV30 and TRBJ1-3, with D unresolved. The CDR3 is 14 amino acids. Germline V CDR1 and CDR2: GTSNPN, SVGIG (reference sequence). Trimming left V 4 bases short and J 4 bases short, with 14 bases between. The CDR3 sequence is CAWNLGLEGNTIYF. The CDR3 bases are TGTGCCTGGAACCTAGGGTTGGAAGGAAACACCATATATTTT.

This CDR3 is CASSHRGSEAFF. CDR3 bases: TGTGCCAGCAGTCATCGAGGTTCTGAAGCTTTCTTT. J is TRBJ1-1 and V is TRBV11-3, with D hard to call. V gave up 6 bases and J gave up 6 bases, with 11 bases separating them. The CDR3 contains 12 residues. CDR1 is SGHNT and CDR2 is YENEEA in the germline V gene.